The 7 T cell receptor beta chains below all came from one sample that was sequenced in a study of breast tumors, draining lymph nodes, adjacent tissues (dated by TCRdb to the mid-2010s). The receptor library was made with multiplex PCR. TCRdb names Illumina HiSeq 2000 as the instrument used. The raw public reads went through TCRdb reprocessing: fastp at Q25, MiXCR clone calling, in-frame beta chains kept. Each record represents a unique CDR3 protein, reported with the most common genes and DNA among its rows. Recorded for this sample are tens of thousands of distinct CDR3 sequences; approximately 28% of them occurred a single time. The ten largest account for 8% to 9% of the sample. Lymph node samples came from the axillary draining lymph nodes of breast cancer patients. Material: axillary lymph node tissue. These receptors were obtained from a female donor with breast cancer. Some clones in this sample may be carry-over from other donors' samples.

In its sample, this clonotype was seen many times. The genes are TRBV6-1 and TRBJ2-7; 7 nucleotides line up with TRBD2. The CDR3 contains 12 residues. The germline V gene has CDR1 MNHNS and CDR2 SASEGT. V lost 10 bases to trimming and J lost 7 bases; unmatched junction nucleotides: 10. The CDR3 coding sequence is TGTGCCACTTCCGGGGGGTCAAGGGAGCAGTACTTC. This translates into CATSGGSREQYF.

This clonotype was found a few times. The chain uses TRBV28 and TRBJ2-1, with TRBD2 matching over 7 bases. Germline trimming cut 3 bases from V and 5 bases from J; bases unmatched to any gene: 7. Germline CDR1 is MDHEN and CDR2 is SYDVKM. CDR3 length: 15 residues. The CDR3 DNA is TGTGCCAGCAGTTTCTTTGGGGGAGGGGACAATGAGCAGTTCTTC. Amino acids: CASSFFGGGDNEQFF.

This clonotype was detected ten times or more. The rearrangement uses TRBV5-6 and TRBJ2-1; D not resolved. Per germline, CDR1 SGHDT and CDR2 YYEEEE. The CDR3 has 14 residues. The ends were cut back, 2 bases at V and 0 bases at J, with 6 bases in the middle. The CDR3 region has the DNA TGTGCCAGCAGCTTAGGTTTCTCCTACAATGAGCAGTTCTTC. Translated: CASSLGFSYNEQFF.

The chain is built from TRBV12-3 or TRBV12-4 and TRBJ1-6; 8 nucleotides agree with TRBD1. J gave up 10 bases and V 7 bases, and 9 bases lay outside the gene matches. This CDR3 has 14 amino acids. The DNA of the CDR3 is TGTGCCAGCACTCTCGGACAGGGAAGATCACCCCTCCACTTT. It specifies CASTLGQGRSPLHF.

This clonotype has ten or more counts. This sequence joins TRBV9 and TRBJ2-3, with TRBD2 as a possible D gene (5 bases). Germline V gene sequence: CDR1 SGDLS, CDR2 YYNGEE. V shed 0 bases and J shed 5 bases, with 13 bases lying between them. The CDR3 has 15 residues. The CDR3 region is CASSVGEGVVDTQYF. The CDR3, as DNA: TGTGCCAGCAGCGTAGGAGAGGGAGTCGTAGATACGCAGTATTTT. Full variable domain (outside the CDR3, taken from reference TRBV9 and TRBJ2-3): DSGVTQTPKHLITATGQRVTLRCSPRSGDLSVYWYQQSLDQGLQFLIQYYNGEERAKGNILERFSAQQFPDLHSELNLSSLELGDSALYFCASSVGEGVVDTQYFGPGTRLTVL.

This chain links TRBV12-3 or TRBV12-4 with TRBJ2-3, with 11 bases fitting TRBD2. This CDR3 is built from 17 residues. V lost 7 bases to trimming and J lost 0 bases; unmatched junction nucleotides: 9. DNA for the CDR3: TGTGCCAGCAACGTCCCTATAGCGGGAGGGAGCACAGATACGCAGTATTTT. Encoded protein: CASNVPIAGGSTDTQYF.

There are many counts of this clonotype. The chain recombines TRBV7-9 with TRBJ2-7, with no clear D. This CDR3 is 12 amino acids long. Per germline, CDR1 SEHNR and CDR2 FQNEAQ (reference sequence). Between the trimmed V and J ends, which lost 3 bases and 4 bases, there was a span of 7 bases. For the CDR3, the DNA is TGTGCCAGCAGCTTCGAAGGGTACGAGCAGTACTTC. Residues: CASSFEGYEQYF.